The rows below give T cell receptor beta chains drawn from one sample of a study of beta chain features in type 1 diabetes. TCRdb keeps only in-frame clones here, not all; method: immunoSEQ multiplex PCR. The sample records under 850,000 clones, around 15% being singletons. The sample comprised naive CD4+ T cells from blood. These receptors were obtained from a young man with type 1 diabetes. Both conserved end residues are part of each CDR3. Each record gives: D gene, J gene, V gene, clone size, CDR3 DNA, CDR3 protein. A D gene is named only where the DNA matches it firmly. Some rows have no size entry. The others give once, few or many, or a class for an expanded clone.

d_call: TRBD1; j_call: TRBJ1-2; v_call: TRBV30; clone_size: few; cdr3_nt: TGTGCCTGGAGGACAGGGGATTTCGTTGGCTACACCTTC; cdr3_aa: CAWRTGDFVGYTF
d_call: NA; j_call: TRBJ1-2; v_call: TRBV28; clone_size: few; cdr3_nt: TGTGCCAGCAGTTTCAACAGAGGGGACTATGGCTACACCTTC; cdr3_aa: CASSFNRGDYGYTF
d_call: TRBD1; j_call: TRBJ1-1; v_call: TRBV7-9; clone_size: NA; cdr3_nt: TGTGCCAGCAGCTCCTCCCAGGGGGAGGGTGAAGCTTTCTTT; cdr3_aa: CASSSSQGEGEAFF
d_call: NA; j_call: TRBJ2-1; v_call: TRBV2; clone_size: few; cdr3_nt: TGTGCCAGCAGTGCGTATAATGAGCAGTTCTTC; cdr3_aa: CASSAYNEQFF
d_call: NA; j_call: TRBJ2-5; v_call: TRBV5-4; clone_size: NA; cdr3_nt: TGTGCCAGCAGCTTGGCTTTGGGGGCGCGGACTAATCAAGAGACCCAGTACTTC; cdr3_aa: CASSLALGARTNQETQYF
d_call: NA; j_call: TRBJ1-2; v_call: TRBV14; clone_size: few; cdr3_nt: TGTGCCAGCAGCCAAGATTGGGGAGGACATGGCTACACCTTC; cdr3_aa: CASSQDWGGHGYTF
d_call: TRBD2; j_call: TRBJ2-2; v_call: TRBV6-6; clone_size: NA; cdr3_nt: TGTGCCAGCAGTTACTCAAGTAGCGGGGAAACCGGGGAGCTGTTTTTT; cdr3_aa: CASSYSSSGETGELFF
d_call: NA; j_call: TRBJ2-2; v_call: TRBV2; clone_size: NA; cdr3_nt: TGTGCCAGCAGTAGTTTCCTCCCCGAGAACACCGGGGAGCTGTTTTTT; cdr3_aa: CASSSFLPENTGELFF
d_call: TRBD1; j_call: TRBJ2-7; v_call: TRBV9; clone_size: NA; cdr3_nt: TGTGCCAGCAGCGCCGGGACAGGGAGGTCCTACGAGCAGTACTTC; cdr3_aa: CASSAGTGRSYEQYF
d_call: NA; j_call: TRBJ2-5; v_call: TRBV7-9; clone_size: NA; cdr3_nt: TGTGCCAGCAGCCACGACTTAAGCCAAGAGACCCAGTACTTC; cdr3_aa: CASSHDLSQETQYF
d_call: TRBD1; j_call: TRBJ1-1; v_call: TRBV28; clone_size: NA; cdr3_nt: TGTGCCAGCGGGAAGGGGGCGCGGGGCACTGAAGCTTTCTTT; cdr3_aa: CASGKGARGTEAFF
d_call: NA; j_call: TRBJ2-4; v_call: TRBV10-3; clone_size: few; cdr3_nt: TGTGCCATCAGCGCGGGGTCTTCAGCCAAAAACATTCAGTACTTC; cdr3_aa: CAISAGSSAKNIQYF
d_call: NA; j_call: TRBJ1-1; v_call: TRBV7-9; clone_size: NA; cdr3_nt: TGTGCCAGCAGCTCGACGGTTAACACTGAAGCTTTCTTT; cdr3_aa: CASSSTVNTEAFF
d_call: NA; j_call: TRBJ1-4; v_call: TRBV9; clone_size: few; cdr3_nt: TGTGCCAGCAGCGTATCCCTGGAGGGCTCGAATGAAAAACTGTTTTTT; cdr3_aa: CASSVSLEGSNEKLFF